The clone carrying this T cell receptor (beta chain) has just one count. Its specificity is unknown. Once obtained from cultured CD4+ T cells, the DNA was sequenced using the Oncomine TCR Beta short-read assay. Genomic DNA was extracted from cultured CD4+ T cells. TCRdb fed the PCR reads into MiXCR, producing one record per CDR3 protein. Of more than 20,000 distinct CDR3 sequences in the sample, approximately 57% are singletons; the top ten hold 13%. This entry belongs to a study of vaccination and CD4 T cells after COVID-19. Across the study: Vaccinees got either two BNT162b2 doses or two mRNA-1273 doses. General study points: Clonotypes reactive to SARS-CoV-2 had a median that went up from roughly 21 to 40, but not significantly.

Treatment noted: roughly 10-day PBMC culture with coronavirus spike peptide pools or control peptides (ViraFEST assay). Losses at the gene ends were 0 bases for V and 4 bases for J; bases not matched to a gene: 13. CDR1 and CDR2 (germline): SGHVS, FQNEAQ. This CDR3 has 19 amino acids. The J gene is TRBJ2-3, the V gene TRBV7-8; 10 nucleotides match TRBD2. This receptor was obtained from a human donor who received a COVID-19 vaccine. Here the sequenced sample was CD4+ T cells from blood, cultured in vitro, taken after SARS-CoV-2 vaccination. The CDR3 DNA follows: TGTGCCAGCAGCTTAGCCCCTAGCGGGGGCCATTCCCGATCAGATACGCAGTATTTT. Protein product: CASSLAPSGGHSRSDTQYF. The full variable domain, in which reference TRBV7-8 and TRBJ2-3 provide the parts outside the CDR3, is GAGVSQSPRYKVAKRGQDVALRCDPISGHVSLFWYQQALGQGPEFLTYFQNEAQLDKSGLPSDRFFAERPEGSVSTLKIQRTQQEDSAVYLCASSLAPSGGHSRSDTQYFGPGTRLTVL.